Following are 27 T cell receptor beta chains from one sample sequenced in a study of OX40 agonist ivuxolimab in advanced cancers. Some clones are missing from TCRdb's copy, which holds only in-frame ones; the method was immunoSEQ multiplex PCR. This table holds approximately 30,000 clones, about 92% found once. This material consisted of CD4+ or CD8+ T cells sorted from blood, taken in a trial of the OX40 agonist ivuxolimab. These receptors all come from an adult with an advanced solid tumor such as melanoma, head and neck, liver or kidney cancer.

The rearrangement uses TRBV25-1 and TRBJ1-5; D gene unclear. V dropped 2 bases and J dropped 5 bases, with 10 bases sitting between them. This CDR3 has 14 residues. Germline assignment: CDR1 MGHDK and CDR2 SYGVNS. The CDR3 region has the DNA TGTGCCAGCAGTGAACTGACCCTTCATCAGCCCCAGCATTTT. Its translation: CASSELTLHQPQHF.

The rearrangement uses TRBV23-1 and TRBJ2-7; D uncertain. TRBV23-1 is recorded as an ORF, its role being uncertain. The CDR3 contains 16 residues. Trimming stripped 0 bases from V and 5 bases from J, with 17 bases between. The CDR3 DNA reads as TGCGCCAGCAGTCAATCTAGGCAACTCCCGGACCACGAGCAGTACTTC. Translating it yields CASSQSRQLPDHEQYF.

This clone was found once. The J gene is TRBJ2-2, the V gene TRBV27; the D is unclear. Between the trimmed V and J ends, which lost 6 bases and 6 bases, there was a span of 8 bases. CDR3 length: 12 residues. CDR1 and CDR2 from the germline V gene are MNHEY and SMNVEV (reference sequence). The CDR3 region is CASSGGSGELFF. CDR3 nucleotide sequence: TGTGCCAGCAGCGGTGGGTCCGGGGAGCTGTTTTTT.

The chain recombines TRBV19 with TRBJ2-1; D is uncertain. The germline V gene has CDR1 LNHDA and CDR2 SQIVND (reference sequence). The V end was cut by 8 bases, the J end by 4 bases, with 6 bases between. The CDR3 has 11 residues. CDR3 coding DNA: TGTGCCAGTGGGGAATACAATGAGCAGTTCTTC. It translates to CASGEYNEQFF.

This chain connects TRBV19 to TRBJ2-4; 8 nucleotides align to TRBD1. Germline V CDR1 and CDR2: LNHDA, SQIVND (reference sequence). This CDR3 has 13 amino acids. V dropped 9 bases and J dropped 8; count of bases not matched to a gene: 9. The CDR3 DNA reads TGTGCCAGCGGACAGGGAGGTATGGACATTCAGTACTTC. This sequence encodes CASGQGGMDIQYF.

The V call is TRBV7-3, the J call TRBJ2-1, with 7 bases aligning to TRBD2. The germline gives CDR1 SGHTA, CDR2 FQGTGA. The V segment lost 5 bases and the J segment 9 bases; nucleotides outside the gene matches: 16. The CDR3 sequence is 16 residues long. The CDR3, as DNA: TGTGCCAGCAGCCTTGGAGGAGAGGGGAGGGGTGGTGAGCAGTTCTTC. It specifies CASSLGGEGRGGEQFF.

The chain has TRBV9 and TRBJ2-6; D is tentatively TRBD1 or TRBD2 (6 bases each). The germline V and J ends were trimmed by 3 bases and 9 bases, with 10 bases remaining between them. CDR3 length: 13 amino acids. In germline, CDR1 is SGDLS, CDR2 YYNGEE. The CDR3 DNA sequence: TGTGCCAGCAGCGGGGGGGCGGTCAACGTCCTGACTTTC. Its protein is CASSGGAVNVLTF.

This chain uses TRBV7-7 with TRBJ1-1; D is possibly TRBD1 (6 bases). Per the germline V gene, CDR1 is SSHAT and CDR2 is FNYEAQ (reference sequence). This CDR3 region has 12 residues. The V end was cut by 5 bases, the J end by 4 bases, with 8 bases between. The CDR3 protein is CASSQQGTEAFF. In DNA form, the CDR3 reads TGTGCCAGCAGCCAACAGGGCACTGAAGCTTTCTTT.

This chain links TRBV19 with TRBJ1-3, with D possibly matching TRBD1 (6 bases). CDR1 and CDR2 (germline): LNHDA, SQIVND (reference sequence). This CDR3 region has 15 residues. Trimming stripped 7 bases from V and 3 bases from J, with 16 bases between. The CDR3 region has the DNA TGTGCCAGTACCGGGGGCAGGGGATTTGGAAACACCATATATTTT. Protein: CASTGGRGFGNTIYF.

J is TRBJ2-7 and V is TRBV4-2, with D perhaps given as TRBD1 or TRBD2 (5 bases each). The CDR3 runs to 16 residues. The germline V gene has CDR1 LGHNA and CDR2 YNFKEQ. V lost 2 bases to trimming and J lost 3 bases, with 17 bases between them. The DNA of the CDR3 is TGTGCCAGCAGCCAACGATCCGGGACCCGCGTCTACGAGCAGTACTTC. It specifies CASSQRSGTRVYEQYF.

The rearrangement links TRBV9 to TRBJ2-3; TRBD1 or TRBD2 may be the D gene (5 bases each). This CDR3 region has 18 residues. V lost 3 bases and J 0 bases, leaving 20 bases between the germline ends. Germline loops: CDR1 SGDLS, CDR2 YYNGEE. CDR3 sequence: CASSARDGRNPSTDTQYF. CDR3 nucleotide sequence: TGTGCCAGCAGCGCCCGGGACGGCCGTAACCCTAGCACAGATACGCAGTATTTT.

About this clone: A junction boundary mismatches the germline segment, possibly from a read error. The gene calls are TRBV7-7 and TRBJ2-2; 7 bases match TRBD2. Germline loops: CDR1 SSHAT, CDR2 FNYEAQ (reference sequence). This CDR3 is 14 amino acids long. The CDR3 DNA is TGTGCTAGCACCCCCGGGGGGTTCACCGGGGAGCTGTTTTTT. This codes for CASTPGGFTGELFF.

The rearrangement joins TRBV16 to TRBJ2-5; 7 nucleotides agree with TRBD1. CDR1 is KGHSY and CDR2 is FQNENV in the germline V gene. This CDR3 has 18 residues. Trimming cost V 1 base and J 5 bases; bases outside gene matches: 16. The CDR3 nucleotides read TGTGCCAGCAGCCAATGGCGCCCAGGAACAGGGGATGCGGAGACCCAGTACTTC. Residues: CASSQWRPGTGDAETQYF.

The rearrangement links TRBV7-8 to TRBJ1-1; D is unresolved. V gave up 0 bases and J gave up 0 bases, with 5 bases separating them. CDR1 is SGHVS and CDR2 is FQNEAQ in the germline V gene. This CDR3 spans 14 amino acids. This CDR3 is CASSLALVNTEAFF. CDR3 nucleotide sequence: TGTGCCAGCAGCTTAGCGCTGGTGAACACTGAAGCTTTCTTT.

The V call is TRBV13, the J call TRBJ1-2; 7 bases are shared with TRBD1. Germline V lookup: CDR1 PRHDT, CDR2 FYEKMQ (reference sequence). This CDR3 spans 16 amino acids. The J segment lost 3 bases and the V segment lost 2 bases, leaving 9 bases of the junction unmatched. CDR3 sequence reads: CASSLSRDRAYYGYTF. CDR3 sequence (DNA): TGTGCCAGCAGCTTAAGCCGCGACAGGGCTTACTATGGCTACACCTTC. Together with reference TRBV13 and TRBJ1-2, the CDR3 gives the full variable domain: AAGVIQSPRHLIKEKRETATLKCYPIPRHDTVYWYQQGPGQDPQFLISFYEKMQSDKGSIPDRFSAQQFSDYHSELNMSSLELGDSALYFCASSLSRDRAYYGYTFGSGTRLTVV.

The chain is built from TRBV7-9 and TRBJ1-2; the D gene is possibly TRBD1 (5 bases). This CDR3 comprises 14 residues. CDR1 and CDR2 from the germline V gene are SEHNR and FQNEAQ (reference sequence). The V end was cut by 3 bases, the J end by 3 bases, with 11 bases between. CDR3 sequence (DNA): TGTGCCAGCAGCTTTGGAGGGGAGCACTATGGCTACACCTTC. Encoded protein: CASSFGGEHYGYTF.

The V gene is TRBV29-1, the J gene TRBJ2-7; 7 nucleotides match TRBD2. V trimming: 4 bases; J trimming: 5 bases; junction bases outside the gene matches: 8. Germline CDR1 reads SQVTM; CDR2 reads ANQGSEA. CDR3 length equals 13 residues. CDR3 DNA sequence: TGCAGCGTTGCCCCGTCCGGGGGGAACGAGCAGTACTTC. Translated, it gives CSVAPSGGNEQYF.

The V gene is TRBV2, the J gene TRBJ1-6; D remains unclear. From germline, CDR1 is SNHLY and CDR2 FYNNEI. V shed 6 bases and J shed 7 bases, with 10 bases lying between them. The CDR3 covers 13 residues. CDR3 nucleotide sequence: TGTGCCAGCAGACTTGACCCAAATTCACCCCTCCACTTT. Its translation is CASRLDPNSPLHF.

The chain couples TRBV27 to TRBJ2-7; the match to TRBD1 covers 8 bases. The germline V gene has CDR1 MNHEY and CDR2 SMNVEV (reference sequence). Trimming took 5 bases from V and 0 from J; bases not matched to a gene: 6. CDR3 length: 15 amino acids. The CDR3 region is CASSVFGQGSYEQYF. The CDR3 nucleotides read TGTGCCAGCAGTGTCTTTGGACAGGGCTCCTACGAGCAGTACTTC.

V gene TRBV7-9 combines with J gene TRBJ1-1; D ambiguous. The CDR3 has 15 amino acids. Looked up from germline, CDR1 is SEHNR and CDR2 is FQNEAQ (reference sequence). Trimming took off 0 bases at V and 5 bases at J, with 13 bases between the two ends. CDR3 amino acids: CASSLAGSGWTEAFF. The CDR3 DNA reads as TGTGCCAGCAGCTTAGCTGGTAGCGGGTGGACTGAAGCTTTCTTT.

In this sample, this clone turned up once. V usage is TRBV6-4 and J usage is TRBJ2-7, with 9 nucleotides matching TRBD1. Germline trimming cut 0 bases from V and 4 bases from J; bases unmatched to any gene: 13. Looked up from germline, CDR1 is MRHNA and CDR2 is SNTAGT. The CDR3 runs to 18 residues. The CDR3 region is CASSDSTTWTGVVYEQYF. The CDR3 nucleotides read TGTGCCAGCAGTGACTCAACTACCTGGACAGGGGTTGTATACGAGCAGTACTTC.

The chain combines TRBV9 with TRBJ1-5, with D uncertain. Trimming took 0 bases from V and 0 from J, leaving 7 bases between them. This CDR3 is 15 amino acids long. Germline CDR1 SGDLS, CDR2 YYNGEE. CDR3 amino acids: CASSVDGDSNQPQHF. CDR3 in DNA: TGTGCCAGCAGCGTAGACGGGGATAGCAATCAGCCCCAGCATTTT.

The rearrangement uses TRBV5-4 and TRBJ2-7; D remains ambiguous. CDR3 length equals 13 residues. Germline CDR1 and CDR2: SGHNT and YYREEE (reference sequence). V was pared by 3 bases and J by 7 bases, with 14 bases between. The CDR3, as DNA: TGTGCCAGCAGCTCCTTAACCCAAGGGGAGCAGTACTTC. Protein: CASSSLTQGEQYF. Full variable domain (rest looked up from reference TRBV5-4 and TRBJ2-7): ETGVTQSPTHLIKTRGQQVTLRCSSQSGHNTVSWYQQALGQGPQFIFQYYREEENGRGNFPPRFSGLQFPNYSSELNVNALELDDSALYLCASSSLTQGEQYFGPGTRLTVT.

This chain uses TRBV27 with TRBJ1-2, with 8 bases matching TRBD1. V lost 6 bases to trimming and J lost 4 bases; unmatched junction nucleotides: 16. Germline V CDR1 and CDR2: MNHEY, SMNVEV (reference sequence). The CDR3 sequence is 17 residues long. CDR3 amino acids: CASSRSGGGVLFYGYTF. DNA for the CDR3: TGTGCCAGCAGCCGTTCAGGGGGCGGAGTACTATTCTATGGCTACACCTTC.

The chain has TRBV5-1 and TRBJ2-7, with 8 nucleotides matching TRBD2. The CDR3 sequence is 19 residues long. Per germline, CDR1 SGHRS and CDR2 YFSETQ. Trimming cost V 3 bases and J 5 bases; bases outside gene matches: 22. CDR3 sequence reads: CASSSRIRPIAGLTDEQYF. CDR3 sequence (DNA): TGCGCCAGCAGCTCGCGCATTCGACCCATAGCGGGACTTACGGACGAGCAGTACTTC.

The CDR3 nucleotides are TGCAGCGTCCAGACAGGGAGTGTTGGCTACACCTTC. This encodes CSVQTGSVGYTF. The V call is TRBV29-1, the J call TRBJ1-2; 7 nucleotides align to TRBD1. The germline CDR1 and CDR2 sequences are SQVTM and ANQGSEA. This CDR3 comprises 12 residues. J lost 7 bases, V lost 6 bases, and 8 bases had no gene match.

The chain links TRBV19 to TRBJ2-1, with 9 bases aligning to TRBD2. Trimming took 5 bases from V and 5 from J; bases not matched to a gene: 4. CDR1 and CDR2 from the germline V gene are LNHDA and SQIVND (reference sequence). The CDR3 runs 14 residues. CDR3 loop: CASSFLAGDNEQFF. The CDR3 DNA reads TGTGCCAGTAGTTTCTTAGCGGGAGACAATGAGCAGTTCTTC.